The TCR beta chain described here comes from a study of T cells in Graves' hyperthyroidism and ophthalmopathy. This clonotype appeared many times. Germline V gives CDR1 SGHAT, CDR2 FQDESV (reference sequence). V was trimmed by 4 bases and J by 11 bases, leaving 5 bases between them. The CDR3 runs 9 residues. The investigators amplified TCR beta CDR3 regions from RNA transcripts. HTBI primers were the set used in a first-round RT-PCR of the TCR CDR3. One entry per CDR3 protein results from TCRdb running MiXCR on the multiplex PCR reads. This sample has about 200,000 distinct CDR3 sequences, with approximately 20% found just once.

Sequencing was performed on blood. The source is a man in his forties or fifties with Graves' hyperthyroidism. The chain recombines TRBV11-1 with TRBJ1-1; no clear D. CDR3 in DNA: TGTGCCAGCAGCTATGGTGCTTTCTTT. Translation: CASSYGAFF.